The T cell receptor beta chain described here comes from a study of cytotoxic CD8 clonotypes in ibrutinib-treated CLL. Data came from immunoSEQ multiplex PCR; TCRdb stores just in-frame clones and leaves some out. The sample holds roughly 200,000 clones, roughly 73% seen once. Whole-study results and caveats: Sustained-remission patients were sampled at one set of times and progressing patients at different ones. In comparison with age-matched healthy donors, baseline clonality was higher and tracked circulating CD8+ T-cell counts. On treatment, the uncommon public clonotypes contracted or remained stable.

In this sample, this clone turned up a few times. Its antigen is currently unknown. The germline V gene has CDR1 MDHEN and CDR2 SYDVKM. CDR3 length equals 13 residues. Trimming stripped 5 bases from V and 8 bases from J, with 15 bases between. The genes are TRBV28 and TRBJ1-2; D uncertain. This material consisted of PBMCs, taken after 12 months of ibrutinib treatment. The source is a human donor with chronic lymphocytic leukemia. This CDR3 is CASSEAGRWGYTF. CDR3 nucleotides: TGTGCCAGCAGTGAAGCAGGAAGATGGGGCTACACCTTC.